This paragraph reports one T cell receptor (beta chain). This sample was included in a study of blood T cell repertoires in COVID-19. Study-wide background: From T cells, B-cell-depleted T cells, or PBMCs came the material, which was cDNA or gDNA.

Produced via immunoSEQ multiplex PCR; TCRdb's table is partial and in-frame only. The sample yields 250,000 to 350,000 clones, 86% seen once. After removal of 3 bases from V and 6 bases from J, the junction contained 2 bases not matched to a gene. From germline, CDR1 is KGHSH and CDR2 LQKENI. This CDR3 region has 12 residues. This receptor was identified in a woman younger than 45 with active or convalescent COVID-19. Sequencing used peripheral blood. This chain joins TRBV18 and TRBJ2-7; 7 bases line up with TRBD1. The CDR3 sequence is CASSPGTAEQYF. The CDR3 nucleotides read TGTGCCAGCTCACCCGGGACAGCCGAGCAGTACTTC.